These T cell receptor beta chains were read from a single sample in a study of vaccination effects on CD4 cells after COVID-19. The antigens of these receptors remain unknown. This table comes from immunoSEQ multiplex PCR, and its TCRdb copy is limited to in-frame clones, with some not included. The sample carries around 36,000 clones, about two thirds recorded once. Here the sequenced sample was CD4+ T cells from PBMCs cultured with SARS-CoV-2 spike peptides, taken before COVID-19 vaccination. The source of these receptors is a human donor who received a COVID-19 vaccine. Each CDR3 is given with its conserved first and last residue. The D gene is left open where the match is weak. Only some rows state a clone size, as once, few, many or a class for expanded clones.

TRBD2,TRBJ2-1,TRBV5-5,.,CASSLAGVPQFF,TGTGCCAGCAGCTTAGCGGGGGTACCGCAGTTCTTC
TRBD1,TRBJ2-7,TRBV28,.,CASSSTTGGSGEQYF,TGTGCCAGCAGTTCTACGACAGGGGGCTCGGGCGAGCAGTACTTC
TRBD1,TRBJ2-1,TRBV19,.,CASTTGQGPFNEQFF,TGTGCCAGTACCACAGGACAGGGGCCGTTCAATGAGCAGTTCTTC
TRBD1,TRBJ1-5,TRBV18,.,CASSPTGTGVSQPQHF,TGTGCCAGCTCACCCACCGGGACAGGGGTATCTCAGCCCCAGCATTTT
TRBD1,TRBJ1-1,TRBV5-1,.,CASSFRGQGIGMNTEAFF,TGCGCCAGCAGCTTCAGGGGGCAGGGGATTGGGATGAACACTGAAGCTTTCTTT
.,TRBJ1-1,TRBV7-8,few,CASSKTENTEAFF,TGTGCCAGCAGCAAAACAGAGAACACTGAAGCTTTCTTT
TRBD2,TRBJ2-3,TRBV5-1,once,CASRSGTSGRSPDTQYF,TGCGCCAGCAGGTCCGGGACTAGCGGGAGATCCCCTGATACGCAGTATTTT
.,TRBJ1-6,TRBV27,few,CASSLWEGYYNSPLHF,TGTGCCAGCAGTTTATGGGAGGGATACTATAATTCACCCCTCCACTTT
.,TRBJ1-5,TRBV6-1,.,CASSEEGVQGNQPQHF,TGTGCCAGCAGTGAGGAGGGGGTCCAGGGCAATCAGCCCCAGCATTTT
.,TRBJ2-2,TRBV19,many,CASTRRGILRTGELFF,TGTGCCAGTACACGACGGGGGATCCTCAGAACCGGGGAGCTGTTTTTT
.,TRBJ2-2,TRBV9,.,CASSLDTGELFF,TGTGCCAGCAGCCTGGACACCGGGGAGCTGTTTTTT
.,TRBJ2-7,TRBV7-9,.,CASSFWTQYEQYF,TGTGCCAGCAGCTTTTGGACCCAATACGAGCAGTACTTC